The source of this T cell receptor beta chain is a study of blood T cell repertoires in COVID-19. Across the study: Sources were T cells, B-cell-depleted T cells, or PBMCs; the material itself was cDNA or gDNA.

This clone was counted only a few times. This CDR3 contains 13 residues. Unmatched junction bases numbered 6, after V lost 5 bases and J lost 7 bases. Germline V gene sequence: CDR1 SGHDT, CDR2 YYEEEE. Using immunoSEQ multiplex PCR, the repertoire was profiled, and TCRdb retains in-frame clones only, with some absent. The sample holds around 58,000 clones, 88% seen once. V is TRBV5-6 and J is TRBJ1-5, with 7 bases identical to TRBD1. The sequence came from a human donor in a cohort sampled during active COVID-19. Sequencing was performed on peripheral blood. CDR3 protein: CASSLTGRQPQHF. Written as DNA, the CDR3 is TGTGCCAGCAGTCTGACAGGGCGGCAGCCCCAGCATTTT.